One and the same sample provided the 13 T cell receptor beta chains below, sequenced in a study of T cell responses to AZD1222 COVID-19 vaccine. Repertoires were generated with immunoSEQ multiplex PCR, while TCRdb's copy carries only in-frame clones and drops some. The table lists tens of thousands of clones, more than 80% of them singletons. Sequenced material: peripheral blood, taken on day 0 of AZD1222 vaccination. The source of these receptors is an adult in good health.

The rearrangement uses TRBV5-4 and TRBJ2-2; TRBD1 matches at 9 bases. Losses at the gene ends were 4 bases for V and 7 bases for J; bases not matched to a gene: 11. This CDR3 has 16 amino acids. Per the germline V gene, CDR1 is SGHNT and CDR2 is YYREEE (reference sequence). The DNA for the CDR3 is TGTGCCAGCAGCATCACCGGGACAGGGAAGGGCGGGGAGCTGTTTTTT. Its translation: CASSITGTGKGGELFF.

The rearrangement links TRBV9 to TRBJ1-2, with D maybe TRBD1 (5 bases). V was shortened by 8 bases and J by 2 bases, with 19 bases between the two germline ends. Per germline, CDR1 SGDLS and CDR2 YYNGEE. This CDR3 comprises 15 residues. The chain's CDR3 is CASSTGQPKNYGYTF. CDR3 DNA sequence: TGTGCCAGTTCAACGGGGCAGCCGAAGAACTATGGCTACACCTTC.

V gene TRBV7-8 combines with J gene TRBJ1-1, with D possibly being TRBD1 (6 bases). CDR1 SGHVS and CDR2 FQNEAQ come from the germline V gene. CDR3 length: 15 residues. Trimming took off 1 base at V and 1 base at J, with 10 bases between the two ends. CDR3 DNA: TGTGCCAGCAGCTTAGATGGCAGGGGGAACACTGAAGCTTTCTTT. Its protein product is CASSLDGRGNTEAFF.

This chain connects TRBV19 to TRBJ2-1, with 8 bases aligning to TRBD2. The germline V gene has CDR1 LNHDA and CDR2 SQIVND (reference sequence). V lost 5 bases to trimming and J lost 2 bases; unmatched junction nucleotides: 20. The CDR3 covers 20 residues. The CDR3 DNA is TGTGCCAGTAGTCCCCAGGGGAAGGGTCAGACTAGCGTGGCCTACAATGAGCAGTTCTTC. Its protein is CASSPQGKGQTSVAYNEQFF.

The chain has TRBV7-6 and TRBJ2-1; perhaps TRBD2 as D (6 bases). The CDR3 contains 16 residues. V lost 1 base, J lost 8 bases, and 18 bases lay in between. Germline loops: CDR1 SGHVS, CDR2 FNYEAQ. The CDR3 coding sequence is TGTGCCAGCAGCTTAGTACTAGCCGGGAGTGGCGATGAGCAGTTCTTC. Its translation is CASSLVLAGSGDEQFF.

The gene calls are TRBV14 and TRBJ1-4; 9 bases align to TRBD1. CDR3 length equals 15 residues. Germline CDR1 is SGHDN and CDR2 is FVKESK. V lost 4 bases to trimming and J lost 7 bases; unmatched junction nucleotides: 7. The CDR3 region is CASSLAGQGFEKLFF. The DNA of the CDR3 is TGTGCCAGCAGCCTCGCGGGACAGGGTTTTGAAAAACTGTTTTTT.

The chain carries TRBV5-6 and TRBJ2-1; tentative D call: TRBD1 (5 bases). V was cut by 4 bases and J by 7 bases, with 18 bases left in between. This CDR3 comprises 15 residues. Germline CDR1 and CDR2: SGHDT and YYEEEE. The CDR3 loop reads CASSPGQPGMNEQFF. Written as DNA, the CDR3 is TGTGCCAGCAGCCCAGGGCAACCTGGGATGAATGAGCAGTTCTTC.

The CDR3 region has the DNA TGTGCCAGCAGCGCGACGGGGACCACCTACGAGCAGTACTTC. Its translation: CASSATGTTYEQYF. The chain has TRBV9 and TRBJ2-7; tentatively, D is TRBD1 or TRBD2 (5 bases each). The germline V gene has CDR1 SGDLS and CDR2 YYNGEE. The CDR3 runs 14 residues. V lost 3 bases and J 2 bases, leaving 12 bases between the germline ends.

The chain combines TRBV27 with TRBJ2-6; no definite D call. The CDR3 is made up of 16 amino acids. Deletions cut 6 bases from V and 2 bases from J, with 14 bases between. Per the germline V gene, CDR1 is MNHEY and CDR2 is SMNVEV (reference sequence). CDR3 nucleotides: TGTGCCAGCAGCATCCTGTCCCCCGCTGGGGCCAACGTCCTGACTTTC. Protein sequence: CASSILSPAGANVLTF.

The chain joins TRBV6-5 to TRBJ2-3, with TRBD2 identical over 9 bases. The CDR3 is 15 amino acids. The V gene end was trimmed by 1 base and the J gene end by 4 bases; junction bases not matched to a gene: 3. CDR1 MNHEY and CDR2 SVGAGI come from the germline V gene. The chain's CDR3 is CASSYFSGSPDTQYF. The CDR3 coding sequence is TGTGCCAGCAGTTACTTTAGCGGGAGCCCAGATACGCAGTATTTT.

This rearrangement joins TRBV7-2 to TRBJ2-3; D may be TRBD1 or TRBD2 (6 bases each). The CDR3 has 16 residues. Trimming removed 1 base at V and 6 bases at J, with 17 bases between. Germline-derived CDR1 and CDR2 are SGHTA and FQGNSA. In DNA form, the CDR3 reads TGTGCCAGCAGCTTAGAAGGTGCGGGGCAGGGGGATACGCAGTATTTT. Translated: CASSLEGAGQGDTQYF.

This clone appeared a single time. V gene TRBV5-6 combines with J gene TRBJ2-1, with D unresolved. The V end lost 5 bases, the J end lost 2 bases, and 8 bases lay between the germline ends. This CDR3 contains 13 residues. The germline gives CDR1 SGHDT, CDR2 YYEEEE. CDR3 region: CASSTDPYNEQFF. CDR3 DNA: TGTGCCAGCAGTACAGACCCCTACAATGAGCAGTTCTTC.

The V call is TRBV28, the J call TRBJ2-5; D gene ambiguous. Germline CDR1 and CDR2: MDHEN and SYDVKM. The CDR3 covers 16 residues. The V gene lost 3 bases and the J gene lost 2 bases, with 16 bases spanning the gap. CDR3 sequence: CASSFPLGAPQETQYF. The CDR3 nucleotides are TGTGCCAGCAGTTTCCCGCTCGGAGCCCCTCAAGAGACCCAGTACTTC.